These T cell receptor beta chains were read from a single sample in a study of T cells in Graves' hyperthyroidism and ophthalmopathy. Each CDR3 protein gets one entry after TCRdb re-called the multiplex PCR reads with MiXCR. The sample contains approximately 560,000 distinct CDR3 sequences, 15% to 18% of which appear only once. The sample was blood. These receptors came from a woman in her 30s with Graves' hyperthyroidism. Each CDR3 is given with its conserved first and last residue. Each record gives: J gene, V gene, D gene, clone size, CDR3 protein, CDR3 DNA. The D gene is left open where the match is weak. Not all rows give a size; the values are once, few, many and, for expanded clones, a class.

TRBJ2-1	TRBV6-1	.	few	CASTRTGVAGNEQFF	TGTGCCAGCACCCGGACGGGGGTGGCGGGCAATGAGCAGTTCTTC
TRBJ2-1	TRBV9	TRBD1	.	CASSVAGQGGNEQFF	TGTGCCAGCAGCGTAGCCGGACAGGGTGGCAATGAGCAGTTCTTC
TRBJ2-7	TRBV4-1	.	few	CASSQEMGWEQYF	TGCGCCAGCAGCCAAGAAATGGGGTGGGAGCAGTACTTC
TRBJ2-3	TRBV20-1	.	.	CSAGSGTITSDTQYF	TGCAGTGCAGGCTCCGGGACAATAACTTCAGATACGCAGTATTTT
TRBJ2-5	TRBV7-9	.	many	CASSLDEAGQETQYF	TGTGCCAGCAGCCTAGACGAGGCCGGACAAGAGACCCAGTACTTC
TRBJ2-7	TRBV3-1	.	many	CASSPRATYEQYF	TGTGCCAGCAGCCCCAGGGCGACCTACGAGCAGTACTTC
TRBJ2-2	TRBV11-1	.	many	CASRITDTGELFF	TGTGCCAGCAGGATTACTGACACCGGGGAGCTGTTTTTT
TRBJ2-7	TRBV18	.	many	CASSPVRDEQYF	TGTGCCAGCTCACCAGTCAGGGACGAGCAGTACTTC
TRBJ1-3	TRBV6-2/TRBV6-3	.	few	CASSFSSGSGNTIYF	TGTGCCAGCAGCTTCTCGTCGGGGTCTGGAAACACCATATATTTT
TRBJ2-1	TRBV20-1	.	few	CSARVRPEQFF	TGCAGTGCTAGAGTGAGGCCAGAGCAGTTCTTC
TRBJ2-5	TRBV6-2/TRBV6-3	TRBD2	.	CASSSGTSGLGDF	TGTGCCAGCAGTTCCGGGACTAGCGGCCTCGGGGACTTC
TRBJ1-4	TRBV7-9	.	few	CASSLGLSSWEKLFF	TGTGCCAGCAGCTTAGGACTTTCAAGTTGGGAAAAACTGTTTTTT
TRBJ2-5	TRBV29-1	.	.	CSVRGGEETQYF	TGCAGCGTCCGAGGAGGGGAAGAGACCCAGTACTTC
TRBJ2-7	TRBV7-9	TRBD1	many	CASSLASGTGTYEQYF	TGTGCCAGCAGCTTAGCCTCCGGGACAGGGACCTACGAGCAGTACTTC
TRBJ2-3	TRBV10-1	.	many	CASSDSLSTDTQYF	TGCGCCAGCAGTGACTCCTTAAGCACAGATACGCAGTATTTT
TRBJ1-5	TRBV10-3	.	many	CAISESGFGQPQHF	TGTGCCATCAGTGAGTCTGGGTTCGGGCAGCCCCAGCATTTT
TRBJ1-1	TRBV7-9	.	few	CASSPRGSRTEAFF	TGTGCCAGCAGCCCTCGCGGGTCACGCACTGAAGCTTTCTTT
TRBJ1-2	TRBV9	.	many	CASSAPGKRYSGYTF	TGTGCCAGCAGCGCCCCGGGGAAACGATACAGTGGCTACACCTTC
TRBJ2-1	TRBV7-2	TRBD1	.	CASSLVFSGQYEQFF	TGTGCCAGCAGCTTAGTGTTTTCGGGACAGTATGAGCAGTTCTTC
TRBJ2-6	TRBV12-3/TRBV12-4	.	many	CASSPVGSGANVLTF	TGTGCCAGCAGTCCGGTGGGGTCTGGGGCCAACGTCCTGACTTTC
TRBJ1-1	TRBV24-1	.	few	CATSALGVPEAFF	TGTGCCACCAGTGCCCTGGGGGTCCCTGAAGCTTTCTTT
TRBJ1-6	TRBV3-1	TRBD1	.	CASSPRQGGISPLHF	TGTGCCAGCAGCCCGAGACAGGGGGGGATTTCACCCCTCCACTTT
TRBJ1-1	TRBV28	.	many	CASSFGGESLNWGAFF	TGTGCCAGCAGTTTCGGCGGGGAATCTCTGAACTGGGGAGCTTTCTTT
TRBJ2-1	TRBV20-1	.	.	CSASAPGGPGEQFF	TGCAGTGCTAGCGCCCCTGGGGGCCCCGGCGAGCAGTTCTTC
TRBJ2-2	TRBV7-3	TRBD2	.	CASSFVSGAVSNTGELFF	TGTGCCAGCAGCTTCGTTAGCGGGGCCGTTTCGAACACCGGGGAGCTGTTTTTT
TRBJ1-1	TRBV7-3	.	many	CASSLNSPGNTEAFF	TGTGCCAGCAGCTTAAATTCCCCTGGGAACACTGAAGCTTTCTTT
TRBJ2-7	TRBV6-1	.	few	CASSPSGTARSYEQYF	TGTGCCAGCAGTCCATCCGGGACGGCGCGTTCCTACGAGCAGTACTTC
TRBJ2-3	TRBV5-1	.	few	CASSLADESTPDTQYF	TGCGCCAGCAGCTTGGCCGATGAAAGTACGCCAGATACGCAGTATTTT
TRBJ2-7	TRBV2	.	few	CASSERFGGNHEQYF	TGTGCCAGCAGTGAACGGTTTGGGGGGAACCACGAGCAGTACTTC
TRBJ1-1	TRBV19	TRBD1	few	CASSILGTGGTEAFF	TGTGCCAGTAGTATCCTAGGGACAGGGGGCACTGAAGCTTTCTTT
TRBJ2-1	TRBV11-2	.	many	CASSLVSGNYNEQFF	TGTGCCAGCAGCTTAGTGTCGGGAAACTACAATGAGCAGTTCTTC
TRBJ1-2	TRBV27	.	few	CASSLSNGYGYTF	TGTGCCAGCAGTTTATCGAACGGATATGGCTACACCTTC
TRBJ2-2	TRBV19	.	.	CASSPAPRSGELFF	TGTGCCAGTAGTCCAGCGCCCAGATCCGGGGAGCTGTTTTTT
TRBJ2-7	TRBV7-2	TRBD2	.	CASSGGSGRVYEQYF	TGTGCCAGCAGCGGGGGAAGCGGGAGGGTCTACGAGCAGTACTTC
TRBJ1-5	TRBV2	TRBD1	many	CASSKTGDNQPQHF	TGTGCCAGCAGTAAGACAGGGGACAATCAGCCCCAGCATTTT
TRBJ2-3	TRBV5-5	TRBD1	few	CASSLGDDRGRYEDTQYF	TGTGCCAGCAGCTTGGGGGACGACAGGGGACGCTACGAAGATACGCAGTATTTT
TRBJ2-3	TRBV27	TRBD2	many	CASRLSGANTDTQYF	TGTGCCAGCAGACTTAGCGGGGCCAACACAGATACGCAGTATTTT
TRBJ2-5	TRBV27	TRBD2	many	CASSYGTSGSTRMETQYF	TGTGCCAGCAGTTACGGGACTAGCGGGAGCACCCGCATGGAGACCCAGTACTTC
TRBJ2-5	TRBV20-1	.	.	CSRIVQETQYF	TGCAGTCGGATAGTGCAAGAGACCCAGTACTTC
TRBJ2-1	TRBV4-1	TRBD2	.	CASSRRLAEDNEQFF	TGCGCCAGCAGCCGTAGGCTAGCGGAGGACAATGAGCAGTTCTTC
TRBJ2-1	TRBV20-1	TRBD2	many	CSASSGGSNEQFF	TGCAGTGCTAGTTCAGGCGGGAGTAATGAGCAGTTCTTC
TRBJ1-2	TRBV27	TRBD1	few	CASSPRQGPYGYTF	TGTGCCAGCAGTCCTCGACAGGGGCCCTATGGCTACACCTTC
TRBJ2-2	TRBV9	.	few	CASSVDREKRSGELFF	TGTGCCAGCAGCGTAGATCGGGAGAAGAGGTCCGGGGAGCTGTTTTTT
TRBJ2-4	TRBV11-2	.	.	CASSPNGATQYF	TGTGCCAGCAGCCCCAACGGGGCAACTCAGTACTTC
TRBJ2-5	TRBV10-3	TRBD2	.	CAISESPTSGRAGAQYF	TGTGCCATCAGTGAGTCCCCGACTAGCGGGAGGGCCGGGGCCCAGTACTTC
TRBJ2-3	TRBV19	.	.	CARGRDTTRSDTQYF	TGTGCCAGGGGGCGGGACACTACACGGTCAGATACGCAGTATTTT
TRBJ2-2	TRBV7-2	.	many	CASSPPRENTGELFF	TGTGCCAGCAGCCCCCCCCGAGAGAACACCGGGGAGCTGTTTTTT
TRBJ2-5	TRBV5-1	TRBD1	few	CASRLQGNQETQYF	TGCGCCAGCAGACTACAGGGGAATCAAGAGACCCAGTACTTC
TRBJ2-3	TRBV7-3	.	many	CASSAGHRTDTQYF	TGTGCCAGCAGCGCGGGCCACCGCACAGATACGCAGTATTTT
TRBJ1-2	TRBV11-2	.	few	CASSPRPRTDLNTF	TGTGCCAGCAGCCCTCGCCCCAGGACCGACCTGAACACCTTC
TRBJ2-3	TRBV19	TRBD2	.	CASSGTSGGDTDTQYF	TGTGCCAGTAGCGGGACTAGCGGTGGGGACACAGATACGCAGTATTTT
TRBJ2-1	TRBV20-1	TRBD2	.	CSAMSGLAGHNEQFF	TGCAGTGCTATGTCGGGACTAGCGGGTCACAATGAGCAGTTCTTC
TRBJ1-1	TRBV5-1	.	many	CASSLDRPNTEAFF	TGCGCCAGCAGCTTAGACAGGCCGAACACTGAAGCTTTCTTT
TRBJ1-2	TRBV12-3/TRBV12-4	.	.	CASSPGGDGYTF	TGTGCCAGCAGCCCCGGGGGAGATGGCTACACCTTC